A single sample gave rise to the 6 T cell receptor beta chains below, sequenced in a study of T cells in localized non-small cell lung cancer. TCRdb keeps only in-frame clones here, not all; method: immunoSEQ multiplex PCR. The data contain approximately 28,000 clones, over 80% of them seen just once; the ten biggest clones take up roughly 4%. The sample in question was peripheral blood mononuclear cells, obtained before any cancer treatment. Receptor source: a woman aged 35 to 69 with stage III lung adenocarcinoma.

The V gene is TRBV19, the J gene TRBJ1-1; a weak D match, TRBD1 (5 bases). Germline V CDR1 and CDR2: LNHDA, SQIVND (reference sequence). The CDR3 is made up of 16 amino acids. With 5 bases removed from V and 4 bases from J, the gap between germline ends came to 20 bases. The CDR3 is CASSAIEAGGGTEAFF. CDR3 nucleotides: TGTGCCAGTAGTGCAATCGAAGCCGGGGGAGGCACTGAAGCTTTCTTT. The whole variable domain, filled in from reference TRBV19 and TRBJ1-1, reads DGGITQSPKYLFRKEGQNVTLSCEQNLNHDAMYWYRQDPGQGLRLIYYSQIVNDFQKGDIAEGYSVSREKKESFPLTVTSAQKNPTAFYLCASSAIEAGGGTEAFFGQGTRLTVV.

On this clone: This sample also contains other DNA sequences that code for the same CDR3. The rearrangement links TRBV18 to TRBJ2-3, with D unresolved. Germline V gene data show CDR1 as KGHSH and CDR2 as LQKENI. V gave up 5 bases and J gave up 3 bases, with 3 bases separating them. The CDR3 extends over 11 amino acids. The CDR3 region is CASSRTDTQYF. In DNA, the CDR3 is TGTGCCAGCTCAAGGACAGATACGCAGTATTTT.

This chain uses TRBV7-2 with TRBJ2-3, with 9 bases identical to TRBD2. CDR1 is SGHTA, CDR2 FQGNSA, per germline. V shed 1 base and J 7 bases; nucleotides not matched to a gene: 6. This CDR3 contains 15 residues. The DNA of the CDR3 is TGTGCCAGCAGCTTAGGCGGGGGGGCCCAACATACGCAGTATTTT. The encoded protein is CASSLGGGAQHTQYF.

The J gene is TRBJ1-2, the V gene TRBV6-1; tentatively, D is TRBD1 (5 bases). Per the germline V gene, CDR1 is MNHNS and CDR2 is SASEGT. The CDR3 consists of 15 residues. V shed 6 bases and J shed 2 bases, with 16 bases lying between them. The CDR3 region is CASSPGQGGNYGYTF. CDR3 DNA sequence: TGTGCCAGCAGCCCCGGGCAGGGAGGGAACTATGGCTACACCTTC.

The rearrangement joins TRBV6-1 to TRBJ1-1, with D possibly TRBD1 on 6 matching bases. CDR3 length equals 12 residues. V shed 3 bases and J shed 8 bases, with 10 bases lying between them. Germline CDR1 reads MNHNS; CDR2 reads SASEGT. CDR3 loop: CASSEQDREAFF. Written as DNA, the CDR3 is TGTGCCAGCAGTGAGCAAGACAGGGAAGCTTTCTTT.

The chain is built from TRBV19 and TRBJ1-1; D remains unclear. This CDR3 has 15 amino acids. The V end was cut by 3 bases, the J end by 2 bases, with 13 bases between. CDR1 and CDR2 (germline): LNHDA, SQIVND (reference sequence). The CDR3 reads CASSIDAGFNTEAFF. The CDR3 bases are TGTGCCAGTAGTATTGATGCAGGCTTTAACACTGAAGCTTTCTTT. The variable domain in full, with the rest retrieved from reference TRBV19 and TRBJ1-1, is DGGITQSPKYLFRKEGQNVTLSCEQNLNHDAMYWYRQDPGQGLRLIYYSQIVNDFQKGDIAEGYSVSREKKESFPLTVTSAQKNPTAFYLCASSIDAGFNTEAFFGQGTRLTVV.